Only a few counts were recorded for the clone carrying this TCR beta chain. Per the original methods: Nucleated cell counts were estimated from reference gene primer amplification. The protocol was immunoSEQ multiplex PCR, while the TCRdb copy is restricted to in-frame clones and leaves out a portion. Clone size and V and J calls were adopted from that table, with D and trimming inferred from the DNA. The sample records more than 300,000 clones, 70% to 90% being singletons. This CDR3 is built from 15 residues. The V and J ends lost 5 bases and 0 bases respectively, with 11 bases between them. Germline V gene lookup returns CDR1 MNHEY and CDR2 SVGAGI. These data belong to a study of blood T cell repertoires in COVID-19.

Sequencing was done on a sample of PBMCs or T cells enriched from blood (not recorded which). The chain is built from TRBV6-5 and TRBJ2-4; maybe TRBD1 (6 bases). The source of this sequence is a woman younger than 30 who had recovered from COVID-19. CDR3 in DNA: TGTGCCAGCAGTATAACAGGGACAGCCAAAAACATTCAGTACTTC. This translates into CASSITGTAKNIQYF.